A single sample gave rise to the 32 T cell receptor beta chains below, sequenced in a study of radiation and T cells in renal cell carcinoma. As for time point: blood 4 weeks post-SBRT, at nephrectomy. Treatment given: 15 Gy SBRT to primary tumor, nephrectomy 4 weeks later. This table comes from immunoSEQ multiplex PCR, and its TCRdb copy is limited to in-frame clones, with some not included. The sample shows about 83,000 clones, 75% to 90% of them seen only once. This specimen consisted of blood, obtained from a patient whose treatment included radiotherapy and nephrectomy. Receptors originate from a woman between 55 and 75 years old with renal cell carcinoma.

The chain uses TRBV7-2 and TRBJ2-7, with D maybe TRBD2 (6 bases). Germline V gene lookup returns CDR1 SGHTA and CDR2 FQGNSA. The V and J ends lost 0 bases and 2 bases respectively, with 11 bases between them. CDR3 length: 15 residues. CDR3 loop: CASSLATGVTYEQYF. Written as DNA, the CDR3 is TGTGCCAGCAGCTTAGCGACGGGGGTCACCTACGAGCAGTACTTC.

The rearrangement links TRBV4-2 to TRBJ1-2; TRBD1 is a possible D gene (5 bases). This CDR3 has 14 amino acids. V was trimmed by 4 bases and J by 4 bases, leaving 13 bases between them. Looked up from germline, CDR1 is LGHNA and CDR2 is YNFKEQ. CDR3 loop: CASSPPGRLYGYTF. CDR3 nucleotides: TGTGCCAGCAGCCCTCCAGGGCGGCTCTATGGCTACACCTTC.

This clone was recorded only once. The chain employs TRBV7-9 and TRBJ2-2; either TRBD1 or TRBD2 may fit D (6 bases each). CDR1 SEHNR and CDR2 FQNEAQ come from the germline V gene (reference sequence). This CDR3 spans 13 amino acids. Trimming took off 3 bases at V and 15 bases at J, with 17 bases between the two ends. The CDR3 DNA reads TGTGCCAGCAGCTTGGCAGGGGAGGACGAGTTGTTTTTT. Translating it yields CASSLAGEDELFF.

V and J are TRBV14 and TRBJ2-1; 8 nucleotides agree with TRBD2. CDR3 length: 15 amino acids. Trimming cost V 7 bases and J 3 bases; bases outside gene matches: 8. Germline loops: CDR1 SGHDN, CDR2 FVKESK. CDR3 bases: TGTGCCAGCATCCCCCCGGGACTAGACTACAATGAGCAGTTCTTC. Protein sequence: CASIPPGLDYNEQFF.

This CDR3 is CASRTLGGQGYNEQFF. CDR3 nucleotide sequence: TGTGCCAGCAGGACCCTCGGGGGACAGGGGTACAATGAGCAGTTCTTC. This sequence joins TRBV6-6 and TRBJ2-1, with TRBD1 matching over 10 bases. The CDR3 consists of 16 residues. Per germline, CDR1 MNHNY and CDR2 SVGAGI (reference sequence). Trimming cost V 6 bases and J 4 bases; bases outside gene matches: 9.

This clone is a singleton in its sample. The chain joins TRBV6-1 to TRBJ1-4, with D maybe TRBD1 (6 bases). The V end was cut by 2 bases, the J end by 8 bases, with 12 bases between. The CDR3 loop spans 14 amino acids. Looked up from germline, CDR1 is MNHNS and CDR2 is SASEGT. CDR3 coding DNA: TGTGCCAGCAGTGAATGGGGGCCAGGGGAAAAACTGTTTTTT. It yields the protein CASSEWGPGEKLFF.

In this sample, this clone turned up a few times. V usage is TRBV7-2 and J usage is TRBJ1-6; D gene ambiguous. This CDR3 is built from 15 residues. Germline-derived CDR1 and CDR2 are SGHTA and FQGNSA. V was cut by 4 bases and J by 6 bases, with 13 bases left in between. For the CDR3, the DNA is TGTGCCAGCAGCTATTTGACTGCCGTTAATTCACCCCTCCACTTT. Protein sequence: CASSYLTAVNSPLHF.

This clone was detected a few times. This chain uses TRBV15 with TRBJ2-7, with D perhaps TRBD1 (6 bases). V dropped 5 bases and J dropped 6 bases, with 17 bases sitting between them. Germline V gene lookup returns CDR1 LNHNV and CDR2 YYDKDF (reference sequence). The CDR3 extends over 14 amino acids. CDR3 sequence: CATSPRGTQLEQYF. The CDR3, as DNA: TGTGCCACCAGCCCAAGAGGGACACAGCTCGAGCAGTACTTC. The full variable domain, completed using reference TRBV15 and TRBJ2-7, is DAMVIQNPRYQVTQFGKPVTLSCSQTLNHNVMYWYQQKSSQAPKLLFHYYDKDFNNEADTPDNFQSRRPNTSFCFLDIRSPGLGDTAMYLCATSPRGTQLEQYFGPGTRLTVT.

The rearrangement uses TRBV14 and TRBJ1-1; unclear D gene. Germline CDR1 and CDR2: SGHDN and FVKESK. The CDR3 is 12 amino acids. Trimming pared 2 bases from V and 4 bases from J, leaving 5 bases between. The CDR3 loop reads CASSQRTTEAFF. The CDR3 DNA sequence: TGTGCCAGCAGCCAACGAACCACTGAAGCTTTCTTT.

The gene calls are TRBV18 and TRBJ2-2; D unresolved. The CDR3 has 15 amino acids. In germline, CDR1 is KGHSH, CDR2 LQKENI. V lost 1 base, J lost 2 bases, and 8 bases lay in between. CDR3 nucleotides: TGTGCCAGCTCACCACGGTATCAAAACACCGGGGAGCTGTTTTTT. Translated, it gives CASSPRYQNTGELFF.

This clone was seen once. This chain links TRBV6-1 with TRBJ1-2, with a possible D match to TRBD1 (6 bases). The CDR3 is 14 residues long. V was cut by 5 bases and J by 4 bases, with 14 bases left in between. Per the germline V gene, CDR1 is MNHNS and CDR2 is SASEGT. The CDR3 is CASSYPGASYGYTF. The CDR3 bases are TGTGCCAGCAGTTATCCGGGGGCAAGCTATGGCTACACCTTC.

The V gene is TRBV27, the J gene TRBJ2-7; D perhaps matches TRBD1 (6 bases). V lost 3 bases and J lost 5, with 14 bases in between. CDR1 is MNHEY and CDR2 is SMNVEV in the germline V gene (reference sequence). CDR3 size: 14 residues. Here the CDR3 reads CASSFNRARDEQYF. The CDR3 DNA follows: TGTGCCAGCAGTTTCAACAGGGCCCGGGACGAGCAGTACTTC.

J is TRBJ2-4 and V is TRBV9; no clear D. Germline-derived CDR1 and CDR2 are SGDLS and YYNGEE. The CDR3 is made up of 16 amino acids. V lost 0 bases to trimming and J lost 0 bases, with 10 bases between them. As DNA, the CDR3 is TGTGCCAGCAGCGTAGCTCCCCAGGTAGCCAAAAACATTCAGTACTTC. Protein sequence: CASSVAPQVAKNIQYF.

The rearrangement joins TRBV5-6 to TRBJ2-7; D possibly matches TRBD1 or TRBD2 (6 bases each). Germline values: CDR1 SGHDT, CDR2 YYEEEE. CDR3 length: 15 residues. V lost 0 bases to trimming and J lost 2 bases, with 12 bases between them. CDR3 DNA: TGTGCCAGCAGCTTGGCCGGGGGCCAGACCTACGAGCAGTACTTC. Amino acid sequence: CASSLAGGQTYEQYF.

The sample holds a few counts of this clone. V is TRBV13 and J is TRBJ2-5; D is ambiguous. This CDR3 is built from 13 residues. The germline CDR1 and CDR2 sequences are PRHDT and FYEKMQ (reference sequence). V lost 2 bases and J 1 base, leaving 5 bases between the germline ends. The CDR3: CASSLLAQETQYF. In DNA form, the CDR3 reads TGTGCCAGCAGCTTATTAGCCCAAGAGACCCAGTACTTC. The whole variable domain, filled in from reference TRBV13 and TRBJ2-5, reads AAGVIQSPRHLIKEKRETATLKCYPIPRHDTVYWYQQGPGQDPQFLISFYEKMQSDKGSIPDRFSAQQFSDYHSELNMSSLELGDSALYFCASSLLAQETQYFGPGTRLLVL.

V usage is TRBV27 and J usage is TRBJ2-3; 7 nucleotides align to TRBD1. V was clipped by 5 bases and J by 0 bases; unmatched bases: 5. The germline V gene has CDR1 MNHEY and CDR2 SMNVEV (reference sequence). The CDR3 is 15 amino acids. DNA of the CDR3: TGTGCCAGCAGTGATCAGGGGGTAAGCACAGATACGCAGTATTTT. Amino acids: CASSDQGVSTDTQYF.

The chain carries TRBV27 and TRBJ2-2; D may be TRBD2 (5 bases). V was shortened by 3 bases and J by 4 bases, with 21 bases between the two germline ends. Germline V gives CDR1 MNHEY, CDR2 SMNVEV (reference sequence). This CDR3 region has 18 residues. This CDR3 reads CASSFGVGRRLGTGELFF. In nucleotides, the CDR3 is TGTGCCAGCAGTTTCGGTGTAGGGAGACGGTTGGGCACCGGGGAGCTGTTTTTT.

This clone has just one count. The chain joins TRBV28 to TRBJ1-2; D is perhaps TRBD1 (5 bases). V dropped 11 bases and J dropped 4 bases, with 17 bases sitting between them. Germline CDR1 and CDR2: MDHEN and SYDVKM. CDR3 size: 13 residues. The CDR3 region is CASGARVTYGYTF. For the CDR3, the DNA is TGTGCCTCCGGGGCACGGGTGACCTATGGCTACACCTTC.

The J gene is TRBJ1-2, the V gene TRBV6-5; TRBD1 agrees at 9 bases. The CDR3 has 15 amino acids. V gave up 4 bases and J gave up 5 bases; unmatched junction bases: 8. CDR1 and CDR2 from the germline V gene are MNHEY and SVGAGI. In DNA, the CDR3 is TGTGCCAGCAGTTCTGGGACAGGGAAAAGTTATGGCTACACCTTC. It encodes CASSSGTGKSYGYTF.

In its sample, this clone was seen a few times. The chain uses TRBV28 and TRBJ2-2, with TRBD2 matching 7 bases. CDR1 is MDHEN, CDR2 SYDVKM, per germline. CDR3 length equals 11 residues. DNA of the CDR3: TGTGCAGGAGAGCGGGGCGGGGAGCTGTTTTTT. Translating gives CAGERGGELFF.

The chain is built from TRBV19 and TRBJ2-3; 8 nucleotides match TRBD1. There are 15 residues in the CDR3. Germline CDR1 is LNHDA and CDR2 is SQIVND (reference sequence). The V and J ends lost 5 bases and 9 bases, in that order; junction bases with no gene match: 13. CDR3 sequence reads: CASSVGFQGAGTQYF. The DNA of the CDR3 is TGTGCCAGTAGTGTAGGATTTCAGGGGGCAGGCACGCAGTATTTT.

This clone showed up just once. This chain joins TRBV6-1 and TRBJ1-5, with TRBD1 as a possible D gene (6 bases). With 2 bases removed from V and 0 bases from J, the gap between germline ends came to 14 bases. The CDR3 is made up of 17 amino acids. From germline, CDR1 is MNHNS and CDR2 SASEGT. CDR3 residues: CASSELIGGYSNQPQHF. CDR3 nucleotides: TGTGCCAGCAGTGAACTTATAGGGGGGTATAGCAATCAGCCCCAGCATTTT.

The chain is built from TRBV19 and TRBJ2-7; TRBD1 is a possible D gene (6 bases). Trimming pared 5 bases from V and 3 bases from J, leaving 17 bases between. This CDR3 comprises 15 residues. Germline V gene lookup returns CDR1 LNHDA and CDR2 SQIVND (reference sequence). The CDR3 sequence is CASSQGGTPYYEQYF. The CDR3 DNA reads as TGTGCCAGTAGTCAGGGTGGGACACCTTACTACGAGCAGTACTTC.

This chain uses TRBV28 with TRBJ2-7; D is unresolved. This CDR3 contains 12 residues. V shed 1 base and J shed 4 bases, with 5 bases lying between them. The germline CDR1 and CDR2 sequences are MDHEN and SYDVKM. CDR3 nucleotides: TGTGCCAGCAGTTTATTCCGATACGAGCAGTACTTC. Its protein is CASSLFRYEQYF.

The chain has TRBV6-4 and TRBJ1-1, with D uncertain. Trimming pared 2 bases from V and 2 bases from J, leaving 6 bases between. CDR3 length: 13 residues. Germline loops: CDR1 MRHNA, CDR2 SNTAGT. CDR3 residues: CASSDSLNTEAFF. The CDR3 DNA reads as TGTGCCAGCAGTGACAGTTTAAACACTGAAGCTTTCTTT.

This sequence joins TRBV5-1 and TRBJ1-6, with 7 bases that match TRBD1. This CDR3 contains 16 residues. V lost 3 bases and J lost 7; bases outside the gene matches: 10. In germline, CDR1 is SGHRS, CDR2 YFSETQ. For the CDR3, the DNA is TGCGCCAGCAGCTGGGGATTACAGGGGACGAATTCACCCCTCCACTTT. It encodes CASSWGLQGTNSPLHF.

CDR3 sequence (DNA): TGTGCCAGCAGTTACGGACAGCTACACACTGAAGCTTTCTTT. As protein: CASSYGQLHTEAFF. The V gene is TRBV6-5, the J gene TRBJ1-1; perhaps TRBD1 as D (6 bases). CDR1 is MNHEY and CDR2 is SVGAGI in the germline V gene. V shed 2 bases and J shed 3 bases, with 10 bases lying between them. This CDR3 region has 14 residues.

This chain uses TRBV27 with TRBJ2-7; no reliable D call. The CDR3 totals 15 residues. Germline V gives CDR1 MNHEY, CDR2 SMNVEV (reference sequence). With 3 bases removed from V and 0 bases from J, the gap between germline ends came to 12 bases. As DNA, the CDR3 is TGTGCCAGCAGTTTGACGGGCTTGAGCTCCTACGAGCAGTACTTC. It yields the protein CASSLTGLSSYEQYF.

The V and J genes are TRBV29-1 and TRBJ1-3, with 8 bases that match TRBD1. The CDR3 spans 16 residues. Germline V gene sequence: CDR1 SQVTM, CDR2 ANQGSEA. Unmatched junction bases numbered 11, after V lost 7 bases and J lost 0 bases. CDR3 in amino acids: CSAQRTGSHSGNTIYF. For the CDR3, the DNA is TGCAGCGCACAAAGGACAGGGTCCCACTCTGGAAACACCATATATTTT. Supplemented by reference TRBV29-1 and TRBJ1-3, the full variable domain reads SAVISQKPSRDICQRGTSLTIQCQVDSQVTMMFWYRQQPGQSLTLIATANQGSEATYESGFVIDKFPISRPNLTFSTLTVSNMSPEDSSIYLCSAQRTGSHSGNTIYFGEGSWLTVV.

The CDR3 loop is CASSFSGTALEKLFF. The CDR3 nucleotides read TGTGCCAGCAGTTTTTCCGGGACCGCTCTGGAAAAACTGTTTTTT. The chain couples TRBV27 to TRBJ1-4; the D gene is possibly TRBD1 (5 bases). Germline V lookup: CDR1 MNHEY, CDR2 SMNVEV (reference sequence). The CDR3 contains 15 residues. Trimming removed 3 bases at V and 8 bases at J, with 16 bases between.

The V and J genes are TRBV15 and TRBJ1-4, with 10 bases fitting TRBD1. The V gene end was trimmed by 5 bases and the J gene end by 5 bases; junction bases not matched to a gene: 8. CDR1 and CDR2 from the germline V gene are LNHNV and YYDKDF (reference sequence). This CDR3 comprises 16 residues. The CDR3 nucleotides are TGTGCCACCAGCTCGAACCCGGGACAGGGGAATGAAAAACTGTTTTTT. Its protein product is CATSSNPGQGNEKLFF.

The chain joins TRBV4-1 to TRBJ1-3, with D perhaps matching TRBD1 (5 bases). The CDR3 is 16 amino acids. V was cut by 0 bases and J by 8 bases, with 17 bases left in between. Germline V gives CDR1 MGHRA, CDR2 YSYEKL. The CDR3 is CASSQEKWGTGYTIYF. Here the CDR3 DNA reads TGCGCCAGCAGCCAAGAGAAATGGGGGACGGGTTACACCATATATTTT.